The 20 T cell receptor beta chains reported below all come from one sample, sequenced in a study of vaccination and CD4 T cells after COVID-19. Sequence data for DNA of cultured CD4+ T cells were generated by the Oncomine TCR Beta short-read assay. TCRdb ran MiXCR on the PCR reads and lists one entry per CDR3 protein. The table shows several thousand distinct CDR3 sequences, with 45% to 60% occurring only once. Antigens for these TCRs are unknown. Treatment in this sample: roughly 10-day PBMC culture with coronavirus spike peptide pools or control peptides (ViraFEST assay). The sample taken for sequencing was CD4+ T cells from blood, cultured in vitro. These receptors were obtained from a human donor who had recovered from COVID-19.

This clonotype was detected once. The CDR3 loop is CASSEGGVSPLHF. DNA for the CDR3: TGTGCCAGCAGTGAAGGTGGGGTTTCACCCCTCCACTTT. V is TRBV25-1 and J is TRBJ1-6; D gene unclear. Germline CDR1 and CDR2: MGHDK and SYGVNS. V shed 2 bases and J shed 9 bases, with 8 bases lying between them. The CDR3 sequence is 13 residues long.

V is TRBV7-6 and J is TRBJ2-2, with TRBD1 identical over 7 bases. The germline CDR1 and CDR2 sequences are SGHVS and FNYEAQ. The CDR3 has 18 residues. With 1 base clipped from V and 6 bases from J, the junction kept 14 bases outside the gene matches. CDR3 nucleotide sequence: TGTGCCAGCAGCTTAGTTCTCCCAGGGGGATCGGGTGCCGGGGAGCTGTTTTTT. Amino acids: CASSLVLPGGSGAGELFF.

V gene TRBV7-2 combines with J gene TRBJ2-2; D is undetermined. Germline values: CDR1 SGHTA, CDR2 FQGNSA. Trimming took 1 base from V and 0 from J, leaving 9 bases between them. The CDR3 spans 16 residues. As DNA, the CDR3 is TGTGCCAGCAGCTTAGAGGCACGCTCGAACACCGGGGAGCTGTTTTTT. Residues: CASSLEARSNTGELFF. Combining the CDR3 with reference TRBV7-2 and TRBJ2-2 gives the whole variable domain GAGVSQSPSNKVTEKGKDVELRCDPISGHTALYWYRQSLGQGLEFLIYFQGNSAPDKSGLPSDRFSAERTGGSVSTLTIQRTQQEDSAVYLCASSLEARSNTGELFFGEGSRLTVL.

The V gene is TRBV2, the J gene TRBJ2-7; no definite D call. CDR1 is SNHLY, CDR2 FYNNEI, per germline. V was cut by 6 bases and J by 2 bases, with 14 bases left in between. CDR3 length: 14 amino acids. The CDR3 is CASSFLGRTYEQYF. The CDR3 nucleotides are TGTGCCAGCAGCTTTTTGGGCAGGACCTACGAGCAGTACTTC.

Notes on this clonotype: No conserved phenylalanine or tryptophan is present at the end of the CDR3, so a read error is the likely explanation. The chain couples TRBV6-1 to TRBJ1-2; TRBD1 agrees at 7 bases. The CDR3 consists of 16 residues. Trimming took 5 bases from V and 2 from J; bases not matched to a gene: 11. CDR1 is MNHNS and CDR2 is SASEGT in the germline V gene. This CDR3 is CASSPGTARPNYGYTI. In nucleotides, the CDR3 is TGTGCCAGCAGTCCAGGGACAGCCAGGCCCAACTATGGCTACACCATC.

This chain links TRBV7-6 with TRBJ2-5; D gene unclear. The CDR3 has 14 residues. The V gene's germline CDR1 is SGHVS and CDR2 FNYEAQ. Trimming took off 5 bases at V and 1 base at J, with 11 bases between the two ends. CDR3 sequence (DNA): TGTGCCAGCAGCCAAGGAACCCTCCAAGAGACCCAGTACTTC. This codes for CASSQGTLQETQYF.

The chain recombines TRBV10-1 with TRBJ1-5; 10 positions agree with TRBD1. Germline V gene data show CDR1 as WNHNN and CDR2 as SYGVQD (reference sequence). This CDR3 spans 16 amino acids. CDR3 nucleotide sequence: TGCGTTCTAGGGACAGGGGCTCGGGGAGGCAATCAGCCCCAGCATTTT. Its protein is CVLGTGARGGNQPQHF.

The genes are TRBV6-1 and TRBJ2-3; no firm D call. Trimming took 6 bases from V and 11 from J, leaving 12 bases between them. This CDR3 contains 11 residues. CDR1 and CDR2 (germline): MNHNS, SASEGT. The CDR3 spells CASSTLLQQYF. CDR3 nucleotide sequence: TGTGCCAGCAGCACACTATTACAGCAGTATTTT.

As for this clonotype: Just one base apart from a much larger clone, this may be a read error. The CDR3 here is CASSANRGGRPQHF. The CDR3 DNA reads as TGTGCCAGTAGTGCAAACAGGGGGGGACGGCCCCAGCATTTT. The genes are TRBV19 and TRBJ1-5, with TRBD1 matching over 8 bases. Germline-derived CDR1 and CDR2 are LNHDA and SQIVND (reference sequence). This CDR3 comprises 14 residues. V dropped 5 bases and J dropped 9; count of bases not matched to a gene: 9.

This clonotype was picked up one time. The V call is TRBV6-1, the J call TRBJ1-5; D may be TRBD1 (6 bases). The V gene's germline CDR1 is MNHNS and CDR2 SASEGT. Trimming cost V 10 bases and J 4 bases, with 17 bases left between them. The CDR3 loop spans 14 amino acids. The CDR3 DNA reads TGTGCCACCACTGAGGGGGTGACAAATCAGCCCCAGCATTTT. Translated: CATTEGVTNQPQHF.

In its sample, this clonotype was seen a few times. DNA for the CDR3: TGCGCCAGCACCAAACTTTCATTCAATTCACCCCTCCACTTT. This translates into CASTKLSFNSPLHF. This chain uses TRBV10-2 with TRBJ1-6, with D unclear. Germline values: CDR1 WSHSY, CDR2 SAAADI. This CDR3 has 14 amino acids. V gave up 7 bases and J gave up 7 bases, with 14 bases separating them.

This chain uses TRBV6-1 with TRBJ1-2; TRBD1 is a possible D gene (5 bases). The V gene's germline CDR1 is MNHNS and CDR2 SASEGT. The CDR3 sequence is 17 residues long. V was pared by 6 bases and J by 2 bases, with 22 bases between. The CDR3 spells CASRPFPSGGGNYGYTF. The CDR3 DNA follows: TGTGCCAGCAGGCCCTTCCCCAGCGGGGGAGGGAACTATGGCTACACCTTC.

This chain links TRBV2 with TRBJ2-7; possibly TRBD1 or TRBD2 for D (6 bases each). The CDR3 covers 13 residues. The V gene lost 8 bases and the J gene lost 2 bases, with 13 bases spanning the gap. The germline V gene encodes CDR1 SNHLY and CDR2 FYNNEI. CDR3 sequence (DNA): TGTGCCAGCGGGGGGCCGTTTACCTACGAGCAGTACTTC. Translating it yields CASGGPFTYEQYF.

The V call is TRBV20-1, the J call TRBJ1-5, with a weak D call TRBD1 (5 bases). The CDR3 spans 14 residues. Deletions cut 0 bases from V and 1 base from J, with 7 bases between. Looked up from germline, CDR1 is DFQATT and CDR2 is SNEGSKA (reference sequence). CDR3 protein: CSARETASNQPQHF. The CDR3, as DNA: TGCAGTGCTAGAGAGACAGCCAGCAATCAGCCCCAGCATTTT.

The V gene is TRBV6-1, the J gene TRBJ2-7, with TRBD2 identical over 8 bases. Per the germline V gene, CDR1 is MNHNS and CDR2 is SASEGT. V dropped 5 bases and J dropped 0; count of bases not matched to a gene: 9. This CDR3 region has 16 residues. The CDR3 protein is CASSPSAGESSYEQYF. CDR3 DNA: TGTGCCAGCAGTCCGTCAGCGGGGGAAAGCTCCTACGAGCAGTACTTC.

This clonotype has more than one count but fewer than ten. V gene TRBV25-1 combines with J gene TRBJ1-1, with 7 nucleotides matching TRBD1. Germline CDR1 is MGHDK and CDR2 is SYGVNS. V lost 8 bases, J lost 7 bases, and 4 bases stayed unmatched. The CDR3 sequence is 11 residues long. CDR3 residues: CASSQGDEAFF. CDR3 DNA: TGTGCCAGCTCCCAGGGGGATGAAGCTTTCTTT.

V is TRBV24-1 and J is TRBJ1-2; D possibly corresponds to TRBD1 (6 bases). Trimming removed 9 bases at V and 2 bases at J, with 18 bases between. The CDR3 is 15 amino acids. Per the germline V gene, CDR1 is KGHDR and CDR2 is SFDVKD. CDR3 sequence: CATGGGPANNYGYTF. The CDR3 region has the DNA TGTGCCACCGGGGGGGGCCCGGCGAACAACTATGGCTACACCTTC.

The chain links TRBV20-1 to TRBJ2-5; 10 bases line up with TRBD1. This CDR3 contains 15 residues. Per the germline V gene, CDR1 is DFQATT and CDR2 is SNEGSKA (reference sequence). V gave up 3 bases and J gave up 4 bases; unmatched junction bases: 8. The chain's CDR3 is CSARSGTGDIETQYF. The DNA for the CDR3 is TGCAGTGCTAGGAGCGGGACAGGGGACATAGAGACCCAGTACTTC.

This clonotype was found once. This chain joins TRBV29-1 and TRBJ1-5; 7 bases line up with TRBD1. Germline CDR1 SQVTM, CDR2 ANQGSEA. The CDR3 runs to 14 residues. The V and J ends lost 4 bases and 5 bases, in that order; junction bases with no gene match: 8. For the CDR3, the DNA is TGCAGCGTTGTCGTCCCGGGACAGTATCAGCCCCAGCATTTT. Translating it yields CSVVVPGQYQPQHF.

V and J are TRBV20-1 and TRBJ2-1, with D perhaps matching TRBD2 (11 bases). Germline V gene sequence: CDR1 DFQATT, CDR2 SNEGSKA (reference sequence). Trimming removed 2 bases at V and 4 bases at J, with 27 bases between. The CDR3 is 19 residues long. CDR3 in amino acids: CSARQPGQGTSGLYNEQFF. The CDR3 DNA reads as TGCAGTGCTAGACAACCGGGACAGGGGACTAGCGGACTTTACAATGAGCAGTTCTTC.